This TCR beta chain stems from a study of T-cell memory formation after mild COVID-19. Germline V gene sequence: CDR1 SGHDN, CDR2 FVKESK. With V trimmed by 8 bases and J by 6 bases, 9 bases remained unmatched. The CDR3 extends over 13 amino acids. TCRdb re-analysed the 5' RACE reads in MiXCR, keeping a single row per CDR3 protein. The repertoire holds 70,000 to 100,000 distinct CDR3 sequences, roughly an eighth seen once, with about 26% in the top ten. This chain connects TRBV14 to TRBJ1-1; TRBD1 matches 7 bases. Source material: PBMCs or a T cell subset sorted from them (not recorded which). The receptor was derived from an adult woman who had mild COVID-19 (a few samples of this study predate the infection). Cell type and time point are not known. The CDR3 loop is CASGPTGKAEAFF. The CDR3 nucleotides read TGTGCCAGCGGACCGACAGGGAAAGCTGAAGCTTTCTTT.